The rows below give T cell receptor beta chains drawn from one sample of a study of control samples from healthy donors and cancer patients. The repertoire was sequenced with immunoSEQ multiplex PCR; TCRdb's copy has only in-frame clones and lacks some. The sample includes 90,000 to 100,000 clones, 90% seen only once; the top ten take 3% to 4.5%. The sequencing input was blood. The receptors were gathered from a woman aged 18-29 years in good health. Each CDR3 is given with its conserved first and last residue. The D gene is left open where the match is weak. Size tells how often a clone was seen (once, few, many) or the class of an expanded clone, and some rows leave it out.

d_call j_call clone_size v_call cdr3_nt cdr3_aa
TRBD1 TRBJ1-4 NA TRBV18 TGTGCCAGCTCACCACCGGGTGGGACAGGGGGCCGAGAAAAACTGTTTTTT CASSPPGGTGGREKLFF
NA TRBJ1-5 NA TRBV18 TGTGCCAGCTCAGAGGAAGATTTCCAGCCCCAGCATTTT CASSEEDFQPQHF
NA TRBJ1-2 NA TRBV7-8 TGTGCCAGCAGCCCGTATGGCCCCCTGCAGGGAGGCTACACCTTC CASSPYGPLQGGYTF
TRBD2 TRBJ2-3 NA TRBV7-2 TGTGCCAGCACCCCCGGGAATTGGCGGGGGGCCCAGGATACGCAGTATTTT CASTPGNWRGAQDTQYF
TRBD2 TRBJ2-1 NA TRBV3-1/TRBV3-2 TGTGCCAGCAGAATTAGCGGGGGTGATGAGCAGTTCTTC CASRISGGDEQFF
NA TRBJ1-1 NA TRBV12-5 TGTGCTAGTGCCCTGGACGGATTGAACACTGAAGCTTTCTTT CASALDGLNTEAFF
NA TRBJ1-5 NA TRBV9 TGTGCCAGCAGCGTGGGGTTATGGGGGAATCAGCCCCAGCATTTT CASSVGLWGNQPQHF
NA TRBJ2-1 NA TRBV19 TGTGCCAGTAGTATAAGTCTAGAACCCTACAATGAGCAGTTCTTC CASSISLEPYNEQFF
NA TRBJ2-1 NA TRBV6-5 TGTGCCAGCAGGAAGGGGGGGACCGGGAGGAATGAGCAGTTCTTC CASRKGGTGRNEQFF
NA TRBJ1-6 once TRBV5-6 TGTGCCAGCAGCTTGGAGGGAGGGGATAATTCACCCCTCCACTTT CASSLEGGDNSPLHF
TRBD1 TRBJ2-2 NA TRBV19 TGTGCCAGTAGTATAGGCCCGACAGGGTCGAACACCGGGGAGCTGTTTTTT CASSIGPTGSNTGELFF
NA TRBJ2-7 NA TRBV7-8 TGTGCCAGCAGCTTACAGGGAAATTCCTACGAGCAGTACTTC CASSLQGNSYEQYF
NA TRBJ2-7 NA TRBV14 TGTGCCAGCAGCCAAGTTTTCTTCGCCGAGCAGTACTTC CASSQVFFAEQYF
TRBD1 TRBJ1-2 NA TRBV7-6 TGTGCCAGCAGCTTACAGGGGGAAGACTATGGCTACACCTTC CASSLQGEDYGYTF
NA TRBJ1-3 NA TRBV27 TGTGCCAGCAGTTTCGGACAGACTGGAAACACCATATATTTT CASSFGQTGNTIYF
NA TRBJ1-1 NA TRBV5-1 TGCGCCAGCAGCTTGGACCGTAGCACCACTGAAGCTTTCTTT CASSLDRSTTEAFF
NA TRBJ1-5 NA TRBV5-1 TGCGCCAGAGACAAGGATAATCAGCCCCAGCATTTT CARDKDNQPQHF
NA TRBJ2-3 NA TRBV7-3 TGTGCCAGCAGCCCCAACACAGATACGCAGTATTTT CASSPNTDTQYF
NA TRBJ2-1 NA TRBV14 TGTGCCAGCAGCCAAGGATTGGACGGTTACAATGAGCAGTTCTTC CASSQGLDGYNEQFF
TRBD1 TRBJ1-2 NA TRBV6-1 TGTGCCAGCAGTGAAGCCTCTACAGGGGTCTATGGCTACACCTTC CASSEASTGVYGYTF
NA TRBJ1-2 NA TRBV19 TGTGCCAGTAGTTGGGCCCGGGGCTATGGCTACACCTTC CASSWARGYGYTF
TRBD1 TRBJ1-1 NA TRBV3-1/TRBV3-2 TGTGCCAGCAGCCAAGATATGGGGACAGGCACCACCGGAGCTTTCTTT CASSQDMGTGTTGAFF
TRBD2 TRBJ2-2 NA TRBV6-2/TRBV6-3 TGTGCCAGCAGTCGACTAGCGGGGGAATACACCGGGGAGCTGTTTTTT CASSRLAGEYTGELFF
NA TRBJ1-4 NA TRBV14 TGTGCCAGCAGCCAAGTGGGCGAAAAACTGTTTTTT CASSQVGEKLFF
NA TRBJ1-1 NA TRBV27 TGTGCCAGCAATAAATTGGACAGTCGGAACACTGAAGCTTTCTTT CASNKLDSRNTEAFF
TRBD2 TRBJ2-3 once TRBV9 TGTGCCAGCAGCCGGAGCGGGGGAACAGATACGCAGTATTTT CASSRSGGTDTQYF
TRBD1 TRBJ1-2 NA TRBV6-2/TRBV6-3 TGTGCCAGCAGTTTTGGGACAGGGGTGCGCTACACCTTC CASSFGTGVRYTF
TRBD1 TRBJ2-7 NA TRBV10-2 TGCGCCAGCAGAACGACCGGGACAGTCAACGAGCAGTACTTC CASRTTGTVNEQYF
NA TRBJ1-3 NA TRBV6-6 TGTGCCAGCAGTCTTTCTGGAAACACCATATATTTT CASSLSGNTIYF
NA TRBJ1-1 once TRBV12-3/TRBV12-4 TGTGCCAGCAGTTTTGGGCAGGACACTGAAGCTTTCTTT CASSFGQDTEAFF
TRBD2 TRBJ2-3 NA TRBV5-8 TGTGCCAGCAGCTTGGGGACTAGCGGGGGTGCAGATACGCAGTATTTT CASSLGTSGGADTQYF
NA TRBJ2-5 NA TRBV12-3/TRBV12-4 TGTGCCAGCAGTGAGGACACCTACCAGTACTTC CASSEDTYQYF
NA TRBJ1-3 once TRBV29-1 TGCAGCGTTGAAGTGCCATCCTCTGGAAACACCATATATTTT CSVEVPSSGNTIYF
NA TRBJ1-1 NA TRBV7-8 TGTGCCAGCAGCTTAGGGAGGGGGAACACTGAAGCTTTCTTT CASSLGRGNTEAFF
NA TRBJ1-1 NA TRBV7-9 TGTGCCAGCAGCTTAGAGGGCGTGACAGAAGCTTTCTTT CASSLEGVTEAFF
TRBD1 TRBJ2-7 NA TRBV19 TGTGCCAGTAGTGCCGGACAGGGGGGCTACGAGCAGTACTTC CASSAGQGGYEQYF
NA TRBJ1-4 NA TRBV19 TGTGCCAGTAGTTGGACTACTAATGAAAAACTGTTTTTT CASSWTTNEKLFF
TRBD1 TRBJ1-2 few TRBV5-8 TGTGCCAGCAGCTCGCCAGACAGGGTCGTCTATGGCTACACCTTC CASSSPDRVVYGYTF
NA TRBJ2-6 NA TRBV7-6 TGTGCCAGCAGCTTGGAGCACGACTCTGGGGCCAACGTCCTGACTTTC CASSLEHDSGANVLTF